The source of this T cell receptor beta chain is a study of shared clonotypes between healthy human individuals. Turning to the study itself: Donors consisted of a couple of women and a few men between 18 and 49.

General study points: Researchers sampled only blood; tissue repertoires likely differ.

About this clone: Its antigen is still unknown.

Recent acute infections and vaccinations were absent in the healthy HIV-negative adult donors. Several immunoSEQ plates received, in even portions, the genomic DNA of each subset. This table comes from immunoSEQ multiplex PCR, and its TCRdb copy is limited to in-frame clones, with some not included. Here the sample spans some 480,000 clones, around 80% being singletons. CDR1 and CDR2 (germline): SGDLS, YYNGEE. Trimming removed 3 bases from V and 4 bases from J; junction bases left unmatched: 9. CDR3 length: 16 residues. This chain links TRBV9 with TRBJ2-1; 8 bases are a match to TRBD2. The sample taken for sequencing was PBMCs. This receptor was identified in a middle-aged woman in good health. Some clones in this sample may be carry-over from other donors' samples. The CDR3 loop is CASSERERELYNEQFF. CDR3 coding DNA: TGTGCCAGCAGCGAGAGGGAGCGGGAGTTGTACAATGAGCAGTTCTTC.